This T cell receptor beta chain was observed in a study of OX40 agonist ivuxolimab in advanced cancers. Whole-study context: Hepatocellular carcinoma, melanoma, renal cell or head and neck cancer was diagnosed in the dose-escalation patients. Past anti-PD-1, anti-PD-L1 or anti-CTLA-4 therapy was accepted, and 40% to 50% had received some.

Looked up from germline, CDR1 is SNHLY and CDR2 is FYNNEI. The CDR3 contains 16 residues. V lost 0 bases, J lost 3 bases, and 1 base stayed unmatched. Measured with immunoSEQ multiplex PCR; TCRdb has only the in-frame clones, and not every one. The table shows 66,000 or so clones, with approximately 84% occurring only once. The chain couples TRBV2 to TRBJ2-2, with 10 bases lining up with TRBD2. The clonotype comes from an adult with an advanced solid tumor such as melanoma, head and neck, liver or kidney cancer. This specimen consisted of CD4+ or CD8+ T cells sorted from blood, obtained in a trial of the OX40 agonist ivuxolimab. The CDR3 sequence: CASSEALAGDTGELFF. In DNA form, the CDR3 reads TGTGCCAGCAGTGAAGCGCTAGCGGGGGACACCGGGGAGCTGTTTTTT. The complete variable domain, with remaining parts taken from reference TRBV2 and TRBJ2-2, reads EPEVTQTPSHQVTQMGQEVILRCVPISNHLYFYWYRQILGQKVEFLVSFYNNEISEKSEIFDDQFSVERPDGSNFTLKIRSTKLEDSAMYFCASSEALAGDTGELFFGEGSRLTVL.